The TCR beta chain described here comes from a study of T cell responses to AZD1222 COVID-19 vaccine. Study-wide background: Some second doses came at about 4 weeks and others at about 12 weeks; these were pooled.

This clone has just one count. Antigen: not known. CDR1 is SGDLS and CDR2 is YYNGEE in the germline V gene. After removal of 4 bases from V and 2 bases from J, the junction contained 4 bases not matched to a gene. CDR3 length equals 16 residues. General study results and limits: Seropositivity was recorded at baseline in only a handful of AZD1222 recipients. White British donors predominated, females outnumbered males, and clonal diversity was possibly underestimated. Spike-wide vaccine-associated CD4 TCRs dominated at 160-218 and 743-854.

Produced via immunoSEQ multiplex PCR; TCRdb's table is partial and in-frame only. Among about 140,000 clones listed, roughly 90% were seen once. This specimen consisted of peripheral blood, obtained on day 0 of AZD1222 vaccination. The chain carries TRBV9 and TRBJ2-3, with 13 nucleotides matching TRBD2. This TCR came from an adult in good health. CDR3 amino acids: CASSPGLAGDTDTQYF. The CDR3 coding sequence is TGTGCCAGCAGCCCTGGACTAGCGGGGGACACAGATACGCAGTATTTT.